This passage covers 22 T cell receptor beta chains from one sample sequenced in a study of T cells after posttransplantation cyclophosphamide. The method was immunoSEQ multiplex PCR; TCRdb's version includes in-frame clones alone and lacks a portion of them. The sample gives approximately 52,000 clones, 85% to 90% of which show up once; roughly 2.8% is in the top ten. Source material: PBMCs. The receptors derive from a man in his thirties or forties with a blood cancer, CMV-positive, and with a related stem cell donor.

V usage is TRBV30 and J usage is TRBJ2-3; 10 bases match TRBD2. The CDR3 spans 14 residues. Germline values: CDR1 GTSNPN, CDR2 SVGIG (reference sequence). V shed 2 bases, J shed 6 bases, and the junction held 5 bases outside the gene matches. The CDR3 DNA follows: TGTGCCTGGAGTTCTAGCGGGAGAAGCGATACGCAGTATTTT. Protein product: CAWSSSGRSDTQYF.

The chain joins TRBV5-1 to TRBJ2-7; TRBD1 is a possible D gene (6 bases). The CDR3 spans 14 residues. The ends were cut back, 0 bases at V and 5 bases at J, with 12 bases in the middle. The germline V gene has CDR1 SGHRS and CDR2 YFSETQ. CDR3 DNA sequence: TGCGCCAGCAGCTTGGGGGCAGGGGCCCACGAGCAGTACTTC. Protein product: CASSLGAGAHEQYF. Together with reference TRBV5-1 and TRBJ2-7, the CDR3 gives the full variable domain: KAGVTQTPRYLIKTRGQQVTLSCSPISGHRSVSWYQQTPGQGLQFLFEYFSETQRNKGNFPGRFSGRQFSNSRSEMNVSTLELGDSALYLCASSLGAGAHEQYFGPGTRLTVT.

V gene TRBV19 combines with J gene TRBJ2-6; 7 bases line up with TRBD1. Germline V gene data show CDR1 as LNHDA and CDR2 as SQIVND (reference sequence). The CDR3 has 17 amino acids. The trim removed 3 bases at V and 0 bases at J, leaving 5 bases unmatched. CDR3: CASSIDAGGSGANVLTF. The CDR3 nucleotides read TGTGCCAGTAGTATTGACGCAGGGGGCTCTGGGGCCAACGTCCTGACTTTC. The full variable domain, with the rest looked up from reference TRBV19 and TRBJ2-6, is DGGITQSPKYLFRKEGQNVTLSCEQNLNHDAMYWYRQDPGQGLRLIYYSQIVNDFQKGDIAEGYSVSREKKESFPLTVTSAQKNPTAFYLCASSIDAGGSGANVLTFGAGSRLTVL.

This clone showed up just a few times. This chain connects TRBV14 to TRBJ2-1; maybe TRBD2 (6 bases). V was cut by 0 bases and J by 7 bases, with 10 bases left in between. CDR3 length: 14 residues. CDR1 is SGHDN and CDR2 is FVKESK in the germline V gene. CDR3 sequence: CASSQDEGGNEQFF. In DNA, the CDR3 is TGTGCCAGCAGCCAAGATGAAGGAGGGAATGAGCAGTTCTTC.

This chain uses TRBV7-2 with TRBJ1-1, with 10 bases matching TRBD1. Germline CDR1 and CDR2: SGHTA and FQGNSA. CDR3 length: 17 amino acids. Losses at the gene ends were 5 bases for V and 0 bases for J; bases not matched to a gene: 9. The chain's CDR3 is CASSSRDRGWVNTEAFF. Written as DNA, the CDR3 is TGTGCCAGCAGCAGCCGGGACAGGGGATGGGTGAACACTGAAGCTTTCTTT.

This clone has just a few counts. The chain recombines TRBV27 with TRBJ1-1; D is undetermined. The germline CDR1 and CDR2 sequences are MNHEY and SMNVEV (reference sequence). Deletions cut 3 bases from V and 2 bases from J, with 10 bases between. This CDR3 has 14 amino acids. CDR3 nucleotides: TGTGCCAGCAGTTTCCGTTCGAGAAACACTGAAGCTTTCTTT. This encodes CASSFRSRNTEAFF.

This chain links TRBV10-1 with TRBJ2-7; TRBD2 is a possible D gene (5 bases). The CDR3 runs 15 residues. CDR1 is WNHNN and CDR2 is SYGVQD in the germline V gene (reference sequence). V was shortened by 2 bases and J by 1 base, with 12 bases between the two germline ends. The CDR3 loop is CASSETTSGSYEQYF. CDR3 in DNA: TGCGCCAGCAGTGAGACAACCAGCGGTTCCTACGAGCAGTACTTC.

The J gene is TRBJ1-5, the V gene TRBV27, with TRBD1 as a possible D gene (5 bases). CDR1 is MNHEY and CDR2 is SMNVEV in the germline V gene (reference sequence). The CDR3 runs 12 residues. The V end lost 5 bases, the J end lost 4 bases, and 6 bases lay between the germline ends. CDR3 nucleotides: TGTGCCAGCAGTAGGGGTAATCAGCCCCAGCATTTT. Translation gives CASSRGNQPQHF.

About this clone itself: At one of its ends the junction is not consistent with the germline gene, which may arise from a read error. J is TRBJ2-3 and V is TRBV11-2; 9 positions match TRBD1. Germline CDR1 SGHAT, CDR2 FQNNGV. The CDR3 is made up of 16 amino acids. CDR3 DNA: TGCGCCAGCAGCCAGGCTACAGGGGGCGGTGCAGATACGCAGTATTTT. Residues: CASSQATGGGADTQYF.

This chain uses TRBV5-1 with TRBJ2-1; TRBD2 matches at 8 bases. Germline lookup yields CDR1 SGHRS and CDR2 YFSETQ. This CDR3 has 14 amino acids. Losses at the gene ends were 4 bases for V and 2 bases for J; bases not matched to a gene: 2. CDR3 protein: CASSRGGPYNEQFF. CDR3 nucleotide sequence: TGCGCCAGCAGCCGGGGGGGTCCCTACAATGAGCAGTTCTTC.

The chain employs TRBV15 and TRBJ2-3; 8 bases are a match to TRBD2. The V gene's germline CDR1 is LNHNV and CDR2 YYDKDF (reference sequence). CDR3 length: 17 amino acids. Trimming at V came to 3 bases and at J to 4 bases, leaving 12 bases not matched to a gene. In nucleotides, the CDR3 is TGTGCCACCAGCAGCGCGGGACTAGGGTTCCTCGCAGATACGCAGTATTTT. Amino acid sequence: CATSSAGLGFLADTQYF.

The V call is TRBV7-2, the J call TRBJ2-2, with 9 bases aligning to TRBD1. Germline CDR1 SGHTA, CDR2 FQGNSA. This CDR3 comprises 15 residues. V lost 4 bases, J lost 4 bases, and 4 bases stayed unmatched. CDR3 region: CASSSLTGGTGELFF. The CDR3 DNA is TGTGCCAGCAGCTCGCTGACAGGGGGCACCGGGGAGCTGTTTTTT.

This sequence joins TRBV6-5 and TRBJ2-1; 12 bases agree with TRBD1. CDR1 and CDR2 from the germline V gene are MNHEY and SVGAGI. Trimming removed 7 bases from V and 7 bases from J; junction bases left unmatched: 8. This CDR3 is built from 15 residues. The CDR3 DNA reads as TGTGCCAGCACCCGACCGGGACAGGGGGCGAATGAGCAGTTCTTC. It yields the protein CASTRPGQGANEQFF.

The CDR3 loop reads CASSLGTRTGSGYTF. The DNA of the CDR3 is TGTGCCAGCAGCTTAGGAACCCGGACAGGGTCTGGCTACACCTTC. The chain links TRBV7-2 to TRBJ1-2; 8 positions agree with TRBD1. The trim removed 1 base at V and 7 bases at J, leaving 8 bases unmatched. Germline V CDR1 and CDR2: SGHTA, FQGNSA. The CDR3 is 15 amino acids.

This clone was seen a single time. V and J are TRBV29-1 and TRBJ1-2; 9 bases align to TRBD1. The V and J ends lost 4 bases and 7 bases, in that order; junction bases with no gene match: 4. The CDR3 has 12 amino acids. Germline V gene sequence: CDR1 SQVTM, CDR2 ANQGSEA. CDR3 bases: TGCAGCGTTGGACAGGGGGTTTCTGGCTACACCTTC. This sequence encodes CSVGQGVSGYTF.

The V gene is TRBV7-2, the J gene TRBJ2-1; 9 bases map to TRBD2. Looked up from germline, CDR1 is SGHTA and CDR2 is FQGNSA. The V gene end was trimmed by 3 bases and the J gene end by 0 bases; junction bases not matched to a gene: 0. The CDR3 extends over 15 amino acids. The CDR3 is CASSFSGSSYNEQFF. The CDR3, as DNA: TGTGCCAGCAGCTTTAGCGGGAGCTCCTACAATGAGCAGTTCTTC.

V and J are TRBV4-1 and TRBJ1-3; 7 bases are shared with TRBD1. The junction had 16 bases not matched to a gene; V was cut back by 3 bases and J by 2 bases. CDR1 is MGHRA, CDR2 YSYEKL, per germline. This CDR3 spans 19 amino acids. The CDR3 DNA reads as TGCGCCAGCAGCCACACCGGGACAGAATTCAGGGGACCTGGAAACACCATATATTTT. This encodes CASSHTGTEFRGPGNTIYF.

The chain has TRBV11-3 and TRBJ1-3; D not resolved. The CDR3 is 14 residues long. Between the trimmed V and J ends, which lost 2 bases and 4 bases, there was a span of 9 bases. Germline V CDR1 and CDR2: SGHNT, YENEEA. The CDR3 region has the DNA TGTGCCAGCAGCTTACGAGGCGGAGGAAACACCATATATTTT. It encodes CASSLRGGGNTIYF. The full variable domain, its missing parts supplied by reference TRBV11-3 and TRBJ1-3, is EAGVVQSPRYKIIEKKQPVAFWCNPISGHNTLYWYLQNLGQGPELLIRYENEEAVDDSQLPKDRFSAERLKGVDSTLKIQPAELGDSAVYLCASSLRGGGNTIYFGEGSWLTVV.

The rearrangement joins TRBV7-2 to TRBJ1-2; weak D call: TRBD1 (5 bases). This CDR3 is 16 amino acids long. The germline V gene encodes CDR1 SGHTA and CDR2 FQGNSA. V shed 5 bases and J shed 8 bases, with 24 bases lying between them. CDR3 sequence reads: CASSRPHSNRNEGYTF. The CDR3 DNA is TGTGCCAGCAGCCGCCCACACTCCAACAGGAATGAAGGCTACACCTTC.

This sequence joins TRBV19 and TRBJ2-1; possible D gene TRBD1, 6 bases. The length of the CDR3 is 13 residues. Germline V gene sequence: CDR1 LNHDA, CDR2 SQIVND (reference sequence). Trimming left V 3 bases short and J 5 bases short, with 8 bases between. CDR3 region: CASSIGTNNEQFF. In nucleotides, the CDR3 is TGTGCCAGTAGTATTGGGACAAACAATGAGCAGTTCTTC.

V and J are TRBV19 and TRBJ1-5; possible D gene TRBD1, 5 bases. Germline assignment: CDR1 LNHDA and CDR2 SQIVND (reference sequence). V lost 4 bases to trimming and J lost 4 bases, with 11 bases between them. This CDR3 contains 14 residues. For the CDR3, the DNA is TGTGCCAGTAGTACTCAGGGAAAGAATCAGCCCCAGCATTTT. Protein: CASSTQGKNQPQHF.

This rearrangement joins TRBV7-8 to TRBJ1-2; D gene ambiguous. Looked up from germline, CDR1 is SGHVS and CDR2 is FQNEAQ. This CDR3 spans 14 amino acids. V dropped 2 bases and J dropped 6 bases, with 13 bases sitting between them. DNA for the CDR3: TGTGCCAGCAGCTTATTCTCACAGCAGGATGGCTACACCTTC. Its translation: CASSLFSQQDGYTF.